This is a list of T cell receptor beta chains from one sample in a study of early T cells in non-severe SARS-CoV-2 infection. TCRdb re-derived calls from the 5' RACE reads in MiXCR, one entry per CDR3 protein. The profile shows some 22,000 distinct CDR3 sequences, approximately 5% of them singletons. Material for sequencing was whole blood. The receptors here all came from an adult who was a healthcare worker with PCR-confirmed SARS-CoV-2 infection or an uninfected control (not recorded which). Both conserved end residues are part of each CDR3. The D gene is left open where the match is weak. Size is omitted from some rows. Given values are once, few, many or a class for expanded clones.

J,V,D,size,DNA,CDR3
TRBJ2-7,TRBV28,NA,many,TGTGCCAGCAGTTTATTGGGGGGAGGAACCGAGCAGTACTTC,CASSLLGGGTEQYF
TRBJ2-7,TRBV28,NA,few,TGTGCCAGCAGTATTCCGGGACGGTTTCCCGAGCAGTACTTC,CASSIPGRFPEQYF
TRBJ2-1,TRBV7-3,NA,many,TGTGCCAGCAGCCAGCCCCTAGGGGTCGATGAGCAGTTCTTC,CASSQPLGVDEQFF
TRBJ2-7,TRBV6-6,NA,few,TGTGCCAGCGGGTTTGGGGAGGGGGGCGAGCAGTACTTC,CASGFGEGGEQYF
TRBJ1-2,TRBV7-2,NA,few,TGTGCCAGCAGCTTAGATACTGGCTACACCTTC,CASSLDTGYTF
TRBJ2-6,TRBV6-2/TRBV6-3,TRBD1,many,TGTGCCAGCCGCGGACAGGGGGCAACCTCTGGGGCCAACGTCCTGACTTTC,CASRGQGATSGANVLTF
TRBJ2-7,TRBV28,NA,many,TGTGCCAGCAGTGATCGGCAATTCAACTACGAGCAGTACTTC,CASSDRQFNYEQYF
TRBJ1-6,TRBV12-2,NA,many,TGTGCAAGTCGCTTAGAGCCGAGACAGGGAAATTCACCCCTCCACTTT,CASRLEPRQGNSPLHF
TRBJ1-1,TRBV6-2/TRBV6-3,NA,NA,TGTGCCAGCAGTTTCTCTTCGACAGTCTTGAACACTGAAGCTTTCTTT,CASSFSSTVLNTEAFF
TRBJ2-7,TRBV7-2,NA,few,TGTGCCAGCAGCTTATGGCAACCCCGCTACGAGCAGTACTTC,CASSLWQPRYEQYF
TRBJ1-5,TRBV2,NA,many,TGTGCCAGCAAAGGGGTTGGCAATCAGCCCCAGCATTTT,CASKGVGNQPQHF
TRBJ2-5,TRBV7-3,TRBD2,many,TGTGCCAGCAGCCCGGGACTAGCGGGGGGAGGAGAGACCCAGTACTTC,CASSPGLAGGGETQYF
TRBJ2-7,TRBV5-8,NA,many,TGTGCCAGCAGCTTTTCGTCTATGGGCTCCTACGAGCAGTACTTC,CASSFSSMGSYEQYF
TRBJ2-6,TRBV5-4,TRBD1,many,TGTGCCAGCAGCGAGGGACAGGGAGGCCGGTCTGGGGCCAACGTCCTGACTTTC,CASSEGQGGRSGANVLTF
TRBJ2-5,TRBV10-2,TRBD2,many,TGCGCCAGCAGACCGGGAGGGGCCGATGGGACCCAGTACTTC,CASRPGGADGTQYF
TRBJ2-5,TRBV7-7,NA,many,TGTGCTAGCAGCTCTCCGGTGGGGACCCAGTACTTC,CASSSPVGTQYF
TRBJ2-7,TRBV20-1,NA,many,TGCAGTGCTAGGATCTCCAAGCGGTTGAGCTCCTACGAGCAGTACTTC,CSARISKRLSSYEQYF
TRBJ1-6,TRBV18,NA,NA,TGTGCCAGCTCGCCGAACCAGGAAACGATTTCACCCCTCCACTTT,CASSPNQETISPLHF
TRBJ1-1,TRBV12-3/TRBV12-4,NA,many,TGTGCCAGCAGTCTTCTCGAGATCACTGAAGCTTTCTTT,CASSLLEITEAFF
TRBJ1-6,TRBV12-3/TRBV12-4,NA,few,TGTGCCAGCAGTTTTGAAGGGCTGGATTCACCCCTCCACTTT,CASSFEGLDSPLHF
TRBJ2-3,TRBV6-5,TRBD2,NA,TGTGCCAGCAGTTACACCCGGGGGGGGCACACAGATACGCAGTATTTT,CASSYTRGGHTDTQYF
TRBJ1-6,TRBV12-3/TRBV12-4,NA,many,TGTGCCAGCAGTTTGGGAGGCGCGAATTCACCCCTCCACTTT,CASSLGGANSPLHF
TRBJ2-5,TRBV2,NA,many,TGTGCCAGCAGTATACAGGGCGTGGGAGAGACCCAGTACTTC,CASSIQGVGETQYF
TRBJ1-5,TRBV5-6,NA,many,TGTGCCAGCAGCCGACTGCACGGCGCCGGTCATCAGCCCCAGCATTTT,CASSRLHGAGHQPQHF
TRBJ2-5,TRBV6-2/TRBV6-3,NA,many,TGTGCCAGCAGTTACTCTGGCAGCCAAGAGACCCAGTACTTC,CASSYSGSQETQYF
TRBJ1-2,TRBV6-1,NA,many,TGTGCCAGCAGTGAAAGGTTAGGCTCCTATGGCTACACCTTC,CASSERLGSYGYTF
TRBJ2-2,TRBV10-3,NA,few,TGTGCCATCAGTGCGAAGGGTACCGGGGAGCTGTTTTTT,CAISAKGTGELFF
TRBJ2-6,TRBV27,NA,medium-sized,TGTGCCAGCAGCCCCTCTGGGGCCAACGTCCTGACTTTC,CASSPSGANVLTF
TRBJ2-7,TRBV24-1,TRBD1,few,TGTGCCACCAGTGCCCATCCGGGACAGGGAAGATACGAGCAGTACTTC,CATSAHPGQGRYEQYF
TRBJ2-5,TRBV20-1,NA,many,TGCAGTGGTTTTTCCGGGGAGACCCAGTACTTC,CSGFSGETQYF
TRBJ2-6,TRBV4-2,NA,many,TGTGCCAGCAGCCAAGTACCTGGGGCCAACGTCCTGACTTTC,CASSQVPGANVLTF
TRBJ1-5,TRBV19,NA,few,TGTGCCAGTAGTATCCTCATGGGCACCCGCAATCAGCCCCAGCATTTT,CASSILMGTRNQPQHF
TRBJ2-3,TRBV2,TRBD1,few,TGTGCCAGCATCGGGACAGGGGGGTCTCATACGCAGTATTTT,CASIGTGGSHTQYF
TRBJ2-5,TRBV5-1,NA,few,TGCGCCAGCAGCTCCACAGGGTGGGAGACCCAGTACTTC,CASSSTGWETQYF
TRBJ1-5,TRBV6-2/TRBV6-3,NA,NA,TGTGCCAGCAACCCGGGTGGGGCTGGGAATCAGCCCCAGCATTTT,CASNPGGAGNQPQHF
TRBJ2-1,TRBV5-6,NA,NA,TGTGCCAGCAGCTTGTTCCGGGAGCAGTTCTTC,CASSLFREQFF